The 16 T cell receptor beta chains given below trace back to one sample, sequenced in a study of radiotherapy plus CTLA-4 blockade in lung cancer. Here immunoSEQ multiplex PCR was the method, and the copy in TCRdb shows in-frame clones only, minus some. The sample holds 34,000 or so clones; 70% to 80% are singletons and the top ten take 13% to 15%. Specimen: peripheral blood, collected from a patient treated with radiotherapy plus ipilimumab. Source of these receptors: a human donor with non-small cell lung cancer that progressed on radiotherapy plus ipilimumab.

In nucleotides, the CDR3 is TGTGCCAGCAGTGAAGTTGTCAGCTCCTACGAGCAGTACTTC. As protein: CASSEVVSSYEQYF. The chain employs TRBV6-5 and TRBJ2-7; unclear D gene. The CDR3 length is 14 residues. The V gene's germline CDR1 is MNHEY and CDR2 SVGAGI. V lost 5 bases to trimming and J lost 0 bases, with 11 bases between them.

The V call is TRBV6-1, the J call TRBJ1-5, with 11 positions matching TRBD1. The CDR3 extends over 15 amino acids. V shed 6 bases and J 7 bases; nucleotides not matched to a gene: 8. CDR1 and CDR2 (germline): MNHNS, SASEGT. In DNA form, the CDR3 reads TGTGCCAGCAGCAGGACAGGGGGCCTGGGCCAGCCCCAGCATTTT. Translated, it gives CASSRTGGLGQPQHF.

This chain joins TRBV7-9 and TRBJ2-1, with D unresolved. The CDR3 consists of 11 residues. The V gene's germline CDR1 is SEHNR and CDR2 FQNEAQ (reference sequence). V was shortened by 2 bases and J by 10 bases, with 6 bases between the two germline ends. The CDR3 reads CASSLQTEQFF. CDR3 bases: TGTGCCAGCAGCTTACAGACCGAGCAGTTCTTC.

The rearrangement joins TRBV6-1 to TRBJ2-3; TRBD1 or TRBD2 may be the D gene (5 bases each). CDR1 and CDR2 (germline): MNHNS, SASEGT. The CDR3 is 16 amino acids. The V end lost 2 bases, the J end lost 3 bases, and 15 bases lay between the germline ends. The CDR3 region is CASSELLGTETDTQYF. In DNA, the CDR3 is TGTGCCAGCAGTGAACTTCTCGGGACGGAAACAGATACGCAGTATTTT.

CDR3 sequence: CASSLEGEKLFF. CDR3 sequence (DNA): TGTGCCAGCAGTTTGGAAGGCGAAAAACTGTTTTTT. The chain uses TRBV28 and TRBJ1-4, with no clear D. The germline V and J ends were trimmed by 3 bases and 8 bases, with 7 bases remaining between them. The CDR3 loop spans 12 amino acids. Germline assignment: CDR1 MDHEN and CDR2 SYDVKM.

This clone is labeled as large. This chain joins TRBV28 and TRBJ2-7; D possibly corresponds to TRBD2 (5 bases). V was clipped by 2 bases and J by 7 bases, with 18 bases between them. Germline V gene data show CDR1 as MDHEN and CDR2 as SYDVKM. The CDR3 is 15 amino acids. The CDR3 nucleotides read TGTGCCAGCAGTTTAACCCTGCAGGAAAGGGAGGAGCAGTACTTC. It specifies CASSLTLQEREEQYF.

The CDR3 DNA follows: TGTGCCAGCAACAGGGGGGACACTGAAGCTTTCTTT. Translation gives CASNRGDTEAFF. V is TRBV6-5 and J is TRBJ1-1; 8 bases fit TRBD1. From germline, CDR1 is MNHEY and CDR2 SVGAGI. The CDR3 totals 12 residues. Trimming cost V 7 bases and J 3 bases; bases outside gene matches: 1.

The rearrangement links TRBV27 to TRBJ1-5, with TRBD1 matching over 10 bases. CDR1 and CDR2 from the germline V gene are MNHEY and SMNVEV (reference sequence). CDR3 length: 16 amino acids. With V trimmed by 5 bases and J by 4 bases, 8 bases remained unmatched. Here the CDR3 DNA reads TGTGCCAGCAGTCCTCTAGGGACAGGGGTTAATCAGCCCCAGCATTTT. Its protein is CASSPLGTGVNQPQHF.

This chain connects TRBV5-1 to TRBJ2-2, with D perhaps TRBD2 (6 bases). The CDR3 loop spans 14 amino acids. CDR1 is SGHRS and CDR2 is YFSETQ in the germline V gene. V lost 0 bases to trimming and J lost 9 bases, with 12 bases between them. CDR3 loop: CASSLDRGGRELFF. Written as DNA, the CDR3 is TGCGCCAGCAGCTTGGATAGGGGAGGCCGGGAGCTGTTTTTT.

This chain joins TRBV7-9 and TRBJ2-7, with TRBD2 matching 15 bases. This CDR3 region has 16 residues. V gave up 5 bases and J gave up 4 bases; unmatched junction bases: 6. Germline CDR1 is SEHNR and CDR2 is FQNEAQ (reference sequence). DNA for the CDR3: TGTGCCAGCAGCCCCCCCGGACTAGCGGGAGGGTACGAGCAGTACTTC. It specifies CASSPPGLAGGYEQYF.

The V gene is TRBV5-4, the J gene TRBJ2-1; possibly TRBD1 for D (5 bases). CDR3 length: 14 amino acids. The germline CDR1 and CDR2 sequences are SGHNT and YYREEE (reference sequence). V shed 4 bases and J shed 10 bases, with 18 bases lying between them. The CDR3 nucleotides read TGTGCCAGCAGCCCAACGCCAGACAGTGAAGAGCAGTTCTTC. Translated: CASSPTPDSEEQFF.

The rearrangement uses TRBV7-2 and TRBJ1-4; no firm D call. V was cut by 5 bases and J by 3 bases, with 16 bases left in between. The CDR3 loop spans 16 amino acids. Germline CDR1 reads SGHTA; CDR2 reads FQGNSA. This chain's CDR3 is CASSPSASRSNEKLFF. The CDR3 DNA reads as TGTGCCAGCAGCCCTTCTGCGAGCCGGTCTAATGAAAAACTGTTTTTT.

As to this clone: Other DNA sequences in the same sample also yield this CDR3. The chain combines TRBV4-1 with TRBJ2-3, with 9 bases that match TRBD2. The J segment lost 4 bases and the V segment lost 1 base, leaving 9 bases of the junction unmatched. The CDR3 runs to 17 residues. From germline, CDR1 is MGHRA and CDR2 YSYEKL. CDR3 nucleotides: TGCGCCAGCAGCCAAGTGACACGCGGGGGGGCGGCAGATACGCAGTATTTT. Encoded protein: CASSQVTRGGAADTQYF.

This clone was detected only a few times. CDR3 sequence (DNA): TGTGCCAGCAGTCTAGCGGGAGGTTTGTCCAATGAGCAGTTCTTC. Amino acid sequence: CASSLAGGLSNEQFF. The V and J genes are TRBV27 and TRBJ2-1, with 11 bases identical to TRBD2. The ends lost 5 bases at V and 6 bases at J; junction bases unmatched: 6. Germline V gene lookup returns CDR1 MNHEY and CDR2 SMNVEV (reference sequence). CDR3 length equals 15 residues.

V gene TRBV5-6 combines with J gene TRBJ2-5; the D is unclear. Germline CDR1 and CDR2: SGHDT and YYEEEE. This CDR3 is built from 13 residues. V was pared by 4 bases and J by 1 base, with 8 bases between. The CDR3: CASSATLQETQYF. DNA for the CDR3: TGTGCCAGCAGCGCAACTCTCCAAGAGACCCAGTACTTC.

The chain is built from TRBV6-5 and TRBJ1-1; possibly TRBD1 for D (5 bases). The CDR3 length is 15 residues. Germline V gives CDR1 MNHEY, CDR2 SVGAGI. Deletions cut 0 bases from V and 1 base from J, with 9 bases between. The chain's CDR3 is CASSYSKRGNTEAFF. For the CDR3, the DNA is TGTGCCAGCAGTTACTCGAAGAGGGGGAACACTGAAGCTTTCTTT.